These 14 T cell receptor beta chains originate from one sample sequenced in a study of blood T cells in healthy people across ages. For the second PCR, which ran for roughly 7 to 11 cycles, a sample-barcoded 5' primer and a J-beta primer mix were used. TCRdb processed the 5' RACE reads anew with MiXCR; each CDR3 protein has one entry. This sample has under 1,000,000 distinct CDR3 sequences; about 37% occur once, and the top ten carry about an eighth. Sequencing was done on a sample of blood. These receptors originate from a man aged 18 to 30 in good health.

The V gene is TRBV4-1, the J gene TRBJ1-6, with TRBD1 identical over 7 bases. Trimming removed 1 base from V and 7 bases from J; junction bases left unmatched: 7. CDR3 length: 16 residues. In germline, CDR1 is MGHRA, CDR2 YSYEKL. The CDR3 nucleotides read TGCGCCAGCAGCCAAGCGATCCGGGACAGAAATTCACCCCTCCACTTT. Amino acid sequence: CASSQAIRDRNSPLHF.

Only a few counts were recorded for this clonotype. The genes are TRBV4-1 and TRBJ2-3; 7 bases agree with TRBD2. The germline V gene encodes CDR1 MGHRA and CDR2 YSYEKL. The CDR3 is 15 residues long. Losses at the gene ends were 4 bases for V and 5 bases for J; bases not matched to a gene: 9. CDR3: CASSRPRGEEDTQYF. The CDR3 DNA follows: TGCGCCAGCAGCCGCCCCCGGGGGGAGGAAGATACGCAGTATTTT.

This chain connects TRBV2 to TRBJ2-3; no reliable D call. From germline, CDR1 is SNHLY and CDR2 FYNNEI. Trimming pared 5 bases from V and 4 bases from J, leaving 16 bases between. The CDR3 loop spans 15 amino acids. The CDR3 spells CASSKGSPWADTQYF. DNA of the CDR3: TGTGCCAGCAGTAAAGGGTCCCCCTGGGCAGATACGCAGTATTTT.

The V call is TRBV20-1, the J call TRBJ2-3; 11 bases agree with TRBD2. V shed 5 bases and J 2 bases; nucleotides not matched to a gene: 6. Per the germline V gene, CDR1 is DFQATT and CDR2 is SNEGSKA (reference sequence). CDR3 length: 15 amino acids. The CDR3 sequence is CSAWGLAAPTDTQYF. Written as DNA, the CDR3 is TGCAGTGCTTGGGGACTAGCGGCCCCCACAGATACGCAGTATTTT.

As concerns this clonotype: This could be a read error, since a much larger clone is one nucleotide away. CDR3 sequence: CASSQDRNGESYEQYF. CDR3 bases: TGTGCCAGCAGCCAAGATAGGAACGGGGAATCCTACGAGCAGTACTTC. The chain has TRBV4-2 and TRBJ2-5; a weak D match, TRBD2 (5 bases). Gene TRBJ2-7 matches the end of the DNA better, so the J call may be wrong. Per germline, CDR1 LGHNA and CDR2 YNFKEQ. The CDR3 totals 16 residues.

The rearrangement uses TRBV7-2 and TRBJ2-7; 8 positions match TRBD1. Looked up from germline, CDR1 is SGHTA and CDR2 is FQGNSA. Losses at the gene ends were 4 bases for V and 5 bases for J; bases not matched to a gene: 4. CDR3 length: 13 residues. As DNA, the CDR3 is TGTGCCAGCAGCTACGGACAGGGCGACGAGCAGTACTTC. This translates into CASSYGQGDEQYF.

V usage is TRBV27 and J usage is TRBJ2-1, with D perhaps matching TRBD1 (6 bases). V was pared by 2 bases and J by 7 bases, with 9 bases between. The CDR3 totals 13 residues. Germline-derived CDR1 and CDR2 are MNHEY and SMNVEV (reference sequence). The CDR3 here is CASSLTQGNEQFF. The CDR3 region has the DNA TGTGCCAGCAGTTTAACCCAGGGGAATGAGCAGTTCTTC.

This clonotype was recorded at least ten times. This CDR3 is CASSLAKGGYGYTF. Here the CDR3 DNA reads TGTGCCAGCAGCTTAGCGAAGGGCGGCTATGGCTACACCTTC. The V call is TRBV7-2, the J call TRBJ1-2; D is unclear. The CDR3 loop spans 14 amino acids. Trimming left V 0 bases short and J 4 bases short, with 9 bases between. Germline V gives CDR1 SGHTA, CDR2 FQGNSA.

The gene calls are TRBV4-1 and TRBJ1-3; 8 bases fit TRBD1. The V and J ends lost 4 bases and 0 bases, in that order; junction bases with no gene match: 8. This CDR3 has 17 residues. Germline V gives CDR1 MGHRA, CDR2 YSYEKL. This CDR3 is CASSPGTGLFSGNTIYF. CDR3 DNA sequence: TGCGCCAGCAGCCCTGGGACAGGACTTTTCTCTGGAAACACCATATATTTT.

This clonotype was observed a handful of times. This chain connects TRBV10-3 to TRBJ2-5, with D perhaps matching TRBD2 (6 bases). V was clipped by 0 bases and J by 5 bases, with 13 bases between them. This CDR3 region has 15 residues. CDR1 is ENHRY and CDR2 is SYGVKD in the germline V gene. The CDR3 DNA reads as TGTGCCATCAGTGAGTCTTCGGGGGATGGGGAGACCCAGTACTTC. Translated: CAISESSGDGETQYF.

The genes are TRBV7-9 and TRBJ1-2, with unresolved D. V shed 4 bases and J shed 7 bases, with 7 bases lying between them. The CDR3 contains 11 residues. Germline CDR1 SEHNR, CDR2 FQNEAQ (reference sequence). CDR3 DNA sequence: TGTGCCAGCAGCTCGACCATTGGCTACACCTTC. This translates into CASSSTIGYTF.

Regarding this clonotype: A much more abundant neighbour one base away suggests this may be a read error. The CDR3 is CASSEEQSYEQYF. The CDR3 nucleotides read TGCGCCAGCAGTGAAGAGCAGTCCTACGAGCAGTACTTC. V is TRBV10-2 and J is TRBJ2-7; D is unresolved. Trimming removed 3 bases from V and 1 base from J, with 7 bases in between. From germline, CDR1 is WSHSY and CDR2 SAAADI. This CDR3 is built from 13 residues.

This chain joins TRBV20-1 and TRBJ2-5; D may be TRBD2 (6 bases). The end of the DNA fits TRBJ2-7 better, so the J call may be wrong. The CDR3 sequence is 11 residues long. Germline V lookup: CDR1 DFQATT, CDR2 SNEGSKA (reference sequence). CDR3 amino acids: CSAGGFYEQYF. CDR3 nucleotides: TGCAGTGCGGGAGGTTTCTACGAGCAGTACTTC.

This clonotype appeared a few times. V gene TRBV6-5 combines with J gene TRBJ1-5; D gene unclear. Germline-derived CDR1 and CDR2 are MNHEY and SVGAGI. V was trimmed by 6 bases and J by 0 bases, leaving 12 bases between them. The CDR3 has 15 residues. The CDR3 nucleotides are TGTGCCAGCAGGCCCGTCCTAGATAGCAATCAGCCCCAGCATTTT. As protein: CASRPVLDSNQPQHF.